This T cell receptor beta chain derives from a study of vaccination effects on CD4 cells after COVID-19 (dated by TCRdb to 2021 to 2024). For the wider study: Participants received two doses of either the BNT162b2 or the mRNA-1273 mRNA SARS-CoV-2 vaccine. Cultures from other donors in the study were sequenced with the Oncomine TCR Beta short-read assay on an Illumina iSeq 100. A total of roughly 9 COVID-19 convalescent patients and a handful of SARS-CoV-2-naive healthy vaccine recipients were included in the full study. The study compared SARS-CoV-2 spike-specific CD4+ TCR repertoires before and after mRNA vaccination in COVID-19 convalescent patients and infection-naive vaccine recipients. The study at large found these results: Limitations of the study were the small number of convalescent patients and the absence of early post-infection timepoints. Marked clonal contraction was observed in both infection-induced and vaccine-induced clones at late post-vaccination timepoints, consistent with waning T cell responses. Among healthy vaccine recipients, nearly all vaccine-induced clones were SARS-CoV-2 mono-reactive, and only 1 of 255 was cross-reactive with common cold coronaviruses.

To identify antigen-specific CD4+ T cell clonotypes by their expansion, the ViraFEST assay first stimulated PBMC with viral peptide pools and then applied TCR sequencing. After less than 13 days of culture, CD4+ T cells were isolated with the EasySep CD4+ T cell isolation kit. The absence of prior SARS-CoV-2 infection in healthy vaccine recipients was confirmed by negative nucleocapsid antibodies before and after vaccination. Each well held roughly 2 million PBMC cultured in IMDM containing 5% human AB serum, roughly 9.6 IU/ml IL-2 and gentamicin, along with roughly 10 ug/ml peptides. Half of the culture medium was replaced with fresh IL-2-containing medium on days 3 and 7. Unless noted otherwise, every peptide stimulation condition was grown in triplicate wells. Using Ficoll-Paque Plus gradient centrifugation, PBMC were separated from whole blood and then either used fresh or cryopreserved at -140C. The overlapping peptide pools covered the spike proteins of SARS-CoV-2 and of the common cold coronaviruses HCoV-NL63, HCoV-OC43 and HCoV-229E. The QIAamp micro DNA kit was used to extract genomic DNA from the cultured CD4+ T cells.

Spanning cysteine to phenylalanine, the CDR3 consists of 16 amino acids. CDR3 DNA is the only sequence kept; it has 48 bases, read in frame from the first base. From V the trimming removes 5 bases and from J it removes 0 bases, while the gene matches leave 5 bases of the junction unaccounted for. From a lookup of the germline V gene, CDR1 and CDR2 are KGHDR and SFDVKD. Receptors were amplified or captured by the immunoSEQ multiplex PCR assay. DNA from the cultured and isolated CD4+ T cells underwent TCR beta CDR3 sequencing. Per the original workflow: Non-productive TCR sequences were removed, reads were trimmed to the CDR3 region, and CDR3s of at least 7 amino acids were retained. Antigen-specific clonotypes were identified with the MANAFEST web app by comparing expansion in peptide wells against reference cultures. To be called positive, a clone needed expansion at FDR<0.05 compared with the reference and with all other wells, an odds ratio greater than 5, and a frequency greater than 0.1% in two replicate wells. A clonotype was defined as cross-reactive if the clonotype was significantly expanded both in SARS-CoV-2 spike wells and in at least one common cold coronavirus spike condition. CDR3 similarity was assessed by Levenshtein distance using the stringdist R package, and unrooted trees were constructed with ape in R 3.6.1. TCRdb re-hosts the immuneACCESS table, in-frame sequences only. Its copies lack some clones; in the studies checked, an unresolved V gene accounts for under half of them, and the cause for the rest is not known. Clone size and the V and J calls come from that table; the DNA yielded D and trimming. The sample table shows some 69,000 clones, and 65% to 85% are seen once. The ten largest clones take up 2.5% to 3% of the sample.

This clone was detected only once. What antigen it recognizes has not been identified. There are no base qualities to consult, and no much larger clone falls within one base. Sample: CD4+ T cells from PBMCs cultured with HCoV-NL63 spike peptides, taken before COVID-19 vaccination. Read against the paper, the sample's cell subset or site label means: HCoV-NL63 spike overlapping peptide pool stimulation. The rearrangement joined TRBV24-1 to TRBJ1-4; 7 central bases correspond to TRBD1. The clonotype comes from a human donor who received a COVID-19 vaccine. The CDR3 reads CATSGGTGATNEKLFF. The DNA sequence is TGTGCCACCAGTGGGGGAACAGGGGCAACTAATGAAAAACTGTTTTTT.